This T cell receptor (beta chain) was sequenced in a study of T cells after yellow fever vaccination. TCRdb re-called the 5' RACE reads through MiXCR, storing one row per CDR3 protein. The table lists some 200,000 distinct CDR3 sequences, more than 3% of them singletons, with around 3.2% in the top ten. Study-wide findings and caveats: Although the secondary response was weaker, it peaked faster, at day 5 versus 15.

This clonotype was picked up many times. Its specificity is not known. Per the germline V gene, CDR1 is LGHDT and CDR2 is YNNKEL (reference sequence). The CDR3 loop spans 13 amino acids. The trim removed 3 bases at V and 4 bases at J, leaving 1 base unmatched. The sequence derives from a man aged 18 to 29 who received the YFV17D yellow fever vaccine. The material sequenced was CD4+ T cells sorted from PBMCs, taken 10 days after the yellow fever booster vaccination. The chain joins TRBV3-1 to TRBJ2-3; the match to TRBD2 covers 7 bases. DNA for the CDR3: TGTGCCAGCAGCCATCGGGGGGCAGATACGCAGTATTTT. Its translation is CASSHRGADTQYF.